These 18 T cell receptor beta chains originate from one sample sequenced in a study of PD-L1 blockade in urothelial cancer. TCRdb's copy holds only in-frame clones and misses some; the assay was immunoSEQ multiplex PCR. The table lists around 25,000 clones, roughly 85% of them singletons. The sample in question was PBMCs, obtained around atezolizumab (anti-PD-L1) treatment. These receptors originate from a man in his fifties or sixties with urothelial cancer.

This sequence joins TRBV5-1 and TRBJ2-7; 8 bases fit TRBD2. Trimming took 4 bases from V and 2 from J; bases not matched to a gene: 11. The CDR3 is made up of 16 amino acids. Germline loops: CDR1 SGHRS, CDR2 YFSETQ. The CDR3 sequence: CASSPAGGGQTYEQYF. The CDR3 region has the DNA TGCGCCAGCAGCCCTGCTGGCGGGGGGCAAACCTACGAGCAGTACTTC.

The chain is built from TRBV5-4 and TRBJ1-4; no clear D gene. Between the trimmed V and J ends, which lost 4 bases and 7 bases, there was a span of 17 bases. The CDR3 consists of 15 residues. Looked up from germline, CDR1 is SGHNT and CDR2 is YYREEE (reference sequence). The CDR3 DNA reads as TGTGCCAGCAGCGATAAAAAAGGCGGGTTTGAAAAACTGTTTTTT. Encoded protein: CASSDKKGGFEKLFF.

This chain links TRBV5-4 with TRBJ2-1; 10 nucleotides match TRBD2. The germline V gene has CDR1 SGHNT and CDR2 YYREEE (reference sequence). This CDR3 has 15 amino acids. V was clipped by 0 bases and J by 10 bases; unmatched bases: 7. This chain's CDR3 is CASSLGLAGGEEQFF. The CDR3 nucleotides read TGTGCCAGCAGCTTGGGCTTAGCGGGAGGAGAAGAGCAGTTCTTC.

V usage is TRBV9 and J usage is TRBJ2-7, with D unresolved. CDR1 SGDLS and CDR2 YYNGEE come from the germline V gene. Trimming stripped 0 bases from V and 0 bases from J, with 10 bases between. The CDR3 is 15 amino acids. The CDR3 region is CASSVGTANSYEQYF. In DNA form, the CDR3 reads TGTGCCAGCAGCGTAGGAACAGCTAACTCCTACGAGCAGTACTTC.

The chain couples TRBV2 to TRBJ2-5, with 8 bases identical to TRBD2. J gave up 5 bases and V 2 bases, and 7 bases lay outside the gene matches. Germline CDR1 reads SNHLY; CDR2 reads FYNNEI. This CDR3 is 15 amino acids long. The CDR3 reads CASSEWRGARETQYF. The CDR3 DNA sequence: TGTGCCAGCAGTGAATGGCGGGGGGCCCGGGAGACCCAGTACTTC.

This clone has more than one count but fewer than ten. The rearrangement joins TRBV7-2 to TRBJ1-3, with 7 bases identical to TRBD1. There are 16 residues in the CDR3. J was trimmed by 0 bases and V by 5 bases; bases with no gene match: 7. CDR1 and CDR2 from the germline V gene are SGHTA and FQGNSA. The CDR3 DNA follows: TGTGCCAGCAGCCCTGGACAGGTCCCCTCTGGAAACACCATATATTTT. It codes for CASSPGQVPSGNTIYF.

This chain connects TRBV5-5 to TRBJ2-2; no definite D call. V lost 3 bases and J lost 7, with 22 bases in between. The CDR3 consists of 17 residues. Germline CDR1 and CDR2: SGHKS and YYEKEE (reference sequence). The CDR3 nucleotides are TGTGCCAGCAGCTCCTCCGGTTTACCCGGCAGGTTCGGGGAGCTGTTTTTT. Its translation is CASSSSGLPGRFGELFF. Variable domain in full (rest from reference TRBV5-5 and TRBJ2-2): DAGVTQSPTHLIKTRGQQVTLRCSPISGHKSVSWYQQVLGQGPQFIFQYYEKEERGRGNFPDRFSARQFPNYSSELNVNALLLGDSALYLCASSSSGLPGRFGELFFGEGSRLTVL.

The rearrangement uses TRBV5-1 and TRBJ2-1; TRBD2 matches 7 bases. The V and J ends lost 0 bases and 4 bases, in that order; junction bases with no gene match: 10. Germline V gene data show CDR1 as SGHRS and CDR2 as YFSETQ. There are 17 residues in the CDR3. CDR3 coding DNA: TGCGCCAGCAGCTTGGATCCCGGGAGGCCCGATTACAATGAGCAGTTCTTC. It codes for CASSLDPGRPDYNEQFF.

This clone was detected only once. The V and J genes are TRBV5-1 and TRBJ2-1, with 10 bases identical to TRBD1. The germline gives CDR1 SGHRS, CDR2 YFSETQ. Trimming removed 3 bases from V and 6 bases from J; junction bases left unmatched: 9. CDR3 size: 16 residues. CDR3 sequence reads: CASSSVLRDRGNEQFF. The CDR3 DNA follows: TGCGCCAGCAGCTCCGTACTCCGGGACAGGGGCAATGAGCAGTTCTTC.

V is TRBV6-1 and J is TRBJ2-1; tentatively, D is TRBD1 (5 bases). This CDR3 contains 16 residues. Looked up from germline, CDR1 is MNHNS and CDR2 is SASEGT. Trimming took off 3 bases at V and 10 bases at J, with 22 bases between the two ends. The chain's CDR3 is CASSDQEPGFAGEQFF. The CDR3, as DNA: TGTGCCAGCAGTGACCAGGAACCGGGCTTCGCAGGGGAGCAGTTCTTC.

The chain links TRBV11-2 to TRBJ2-1; 16 bases agree with TRBD2. Germline V gene data show CDR1 as SGHAT and CDR2 as FQNNGV. This CDR3 comprises 18 residues. J was trimmed by 4 bases and V by 5 bases; bases with no gene match: 8. This CDR3 is CASSPGLAGGPRYNEQFF. CDR3 DNA: TGTGCCAGCAGCCCGGGACTAGCGGGAGGGCCCCGTTACAATGAGCAGTTCTTC.

The chain employs TRBV5-6 and TRBJ2-1, with 11 bases lining up with TRBD2. Germline-derived CDR1 and CDR2 are SGHDT and YYEEEE. The CDR3 is made up of 15 amino acids. V gave up 0 bases and J gave up 6 bases; unmatched junction bases: 2. The CDR3 DNA reads as TGTGCCAGCAGCTTGGTACTAGCGGGAGCCAATGAGCAGTTCTTC. As protein: CASSLVLAGANEQFF.

This clone has a single count. This chain connects TRBV11-3 to TRBJ2-3; D uncertain. The CDR3 sequence is 13 residues long. V lost 2 bases, J lost 6 bases, and 9 bases lay in between. Germline V CDR1 and CDR2: SGHNT, YENEEA. CDR3 sequence reads: CASSLKERDTQYF. The CDR3 DNA is TGTGCCAGCAGCTTAAAAGAACGGGATACGCAGTATTTT.

Only a few counts were recorded for this clone. The chain employs TRBV6-5 and TRBJ2-2, with D hard to call. CDR3 length: 15 residues. V was clipped by 7 bases and J by 1 base, with 13 bases between them. CDR1 is MNHEY and CDR2 is SVGAGI in the germline V gene. CDR3 coding DNA: TGTGCCAGCAAGATTAACTTGATGAACACCGGGGAGCTGTTTTTT. Translating it yields CASKINLMNTGELFF.

The chain recombines TRBV6-6 with TRBJ2-7, with D perhaps TRBD2 (5 bases). Germline V gene data show CDR1 as MNHNY and CDR2 as SVGAGI (reference sequence). The ends were cut back, 2 bases at V and 5 bases at J, with 13 bases in the middle. The length of the CDR3 is 14 residues. CDR3 protein: CASSYGSESHEQYF. Written as DNA, the CDR3 is TGTGCCAGCAGTTACGGTAGCGAATCCCACGAGCAGTACTTC.

This chain joins TRBV19 and TRBJ2-1, with D possibly TRBD1 on 6 matching bases. Looked up from germline, CDR1 is LNHDA and CDR2 is SQIVND (reference sequence). The V end was cut by 8 bases, the J end by 6 bases, with 17 bases between. This CDR3 comprises 14 residues. Written as DNA, the CDR3 is TGTGCCAGTCTAGGCAGGGGTCCGCGCAATGAGCAGTTCTTC. Protein sequence: CASLGRGPRNEQFF.

The chain recombines TRBV2 with TRBJ1-2; 8 bases fit TRBD1. Trimming removed 5 bases from V and 6 bases from J; junction bases left unmatched: 5. Per the germline V gene, CDR1 is SNHLY and CDR2 is FYNNEI. CDR3 length: 13 amino acids. In DNA form, the CDR3 reads TGTGCCAGCAGTCAGGACAGGGAAAATGGCTACACCTTC. Translated, it gives CASSQDRENGYTF.

This chain connects TRBV7-2 to TRBJ1-4; D gene ambiguous. CDR3 size: 16 residues. The germline V gene has CDR1 SGHTA and CDR2 FQGNSA. Trimming removed 1 base from V and 4 bases from J, with 13 bases in between. CDR3 in amino acids: CASSLVGGEINEKLFF. The DNA for the CDR3 is TGTGCCAGCAGCTTAGTTGGCGGGGAGATTAATGAAAAACTGTTTTTT.